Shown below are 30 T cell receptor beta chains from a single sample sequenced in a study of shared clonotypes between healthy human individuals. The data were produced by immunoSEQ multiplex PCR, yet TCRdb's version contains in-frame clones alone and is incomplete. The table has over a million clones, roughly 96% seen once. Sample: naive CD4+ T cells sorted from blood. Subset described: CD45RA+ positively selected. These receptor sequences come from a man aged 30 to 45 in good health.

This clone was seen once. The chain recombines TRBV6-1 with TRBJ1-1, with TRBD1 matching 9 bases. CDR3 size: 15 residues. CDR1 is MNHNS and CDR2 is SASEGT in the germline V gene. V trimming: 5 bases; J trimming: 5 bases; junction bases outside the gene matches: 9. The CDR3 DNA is TGTGCCAGCAGTCCGGCCGGGACAGGGAGGACTGAAGCTTTCTTT. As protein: CASSPAGTGRTEAFF.

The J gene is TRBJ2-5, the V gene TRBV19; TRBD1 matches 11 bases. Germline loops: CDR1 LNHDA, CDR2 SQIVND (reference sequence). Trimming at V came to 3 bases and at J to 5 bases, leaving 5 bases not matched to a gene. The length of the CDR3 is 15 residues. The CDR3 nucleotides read TGTGCCAGTAGTATCGGACAGGGGGCACGGGAGACCCAGTACTTC. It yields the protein CASSIGQGARETQYF. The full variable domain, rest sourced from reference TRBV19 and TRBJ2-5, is DGGITQSPKYLFRKEGQNVTLSCEQNLNHDAMYWYRQDPGQGLRLIYYSQIVNDFQKGDIAEGYSVSREKKESFPLTVTSAQKNPTAFYLCASSIGQGARETQYFGPGTRLLVL.

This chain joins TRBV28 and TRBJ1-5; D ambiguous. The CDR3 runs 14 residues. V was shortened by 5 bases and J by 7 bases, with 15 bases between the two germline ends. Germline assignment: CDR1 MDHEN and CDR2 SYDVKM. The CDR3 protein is CASSIGFADQPQHF. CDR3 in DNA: TGTGCCAGCAGTATCGGTTTTGCGGACCAGCCCCAGCATTTT.

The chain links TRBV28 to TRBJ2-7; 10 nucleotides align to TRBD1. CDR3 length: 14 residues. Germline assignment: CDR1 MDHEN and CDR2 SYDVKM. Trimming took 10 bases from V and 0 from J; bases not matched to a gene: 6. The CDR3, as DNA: TGTGCCACCCTGACAGGGGGCAGCTCCTACGAGCAGTACTTC. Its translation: CATLTGGSSYEQYF. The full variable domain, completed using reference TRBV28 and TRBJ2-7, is DVKVTQSSRYLVKRTGEKVFLECVQDMDHENMFWYRQDPGLGLRLIYFSYDVKMKEKGDIPEGYSVSREKKERFSLILESASTNQTSMYLCATLTGGSSYEQYFGPGTRLTVT.

The CDR3 region has the DNA TGTGCCAGCAGCGTAGATGTAGGAATCTACGAGCAGTACTTC. It encodes CASSVDVGIYEQYF. The chain recombines TRBV9 with TRBJ2-7; D is unclear. The V end was cut by 0 bases, the J end by 3 bases, with 10 bases between. The CDR3 contains 14 residues. Per the germline V gene, CDR1 is SGDLS and CDR2 is YYNGEE.

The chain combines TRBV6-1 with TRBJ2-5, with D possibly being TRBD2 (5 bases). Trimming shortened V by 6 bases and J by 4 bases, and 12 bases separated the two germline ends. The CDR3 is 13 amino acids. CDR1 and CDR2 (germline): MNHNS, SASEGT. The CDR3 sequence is CASRQLVTETQYF. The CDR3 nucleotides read TGTGCCAGCAGGCAACTAGTTACAGAGACCCAGTACTTC.

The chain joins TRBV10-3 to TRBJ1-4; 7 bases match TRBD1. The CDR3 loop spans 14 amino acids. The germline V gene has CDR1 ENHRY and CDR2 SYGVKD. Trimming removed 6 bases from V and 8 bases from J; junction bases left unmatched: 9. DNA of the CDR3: TGTGCCATCAGACCCGACAGGGTTGACGAAAAACTGTTTTTT. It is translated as CAIRPDRVDEKLFF.

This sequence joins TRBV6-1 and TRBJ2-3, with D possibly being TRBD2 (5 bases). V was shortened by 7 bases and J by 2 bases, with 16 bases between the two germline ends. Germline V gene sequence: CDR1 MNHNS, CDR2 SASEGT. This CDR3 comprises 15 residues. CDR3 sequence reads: CASTRSGLATDTQYF. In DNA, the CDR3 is TGTGCCAGCACCCGCTCCGGACTCGCCACAGATACGCAGTATTTT.

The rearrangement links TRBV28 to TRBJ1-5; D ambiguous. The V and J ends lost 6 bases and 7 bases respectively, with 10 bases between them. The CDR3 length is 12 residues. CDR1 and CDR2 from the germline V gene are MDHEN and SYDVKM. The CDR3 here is CASRLTLQPQHF. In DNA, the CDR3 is TGTGCCAGCAGACTGACGTTACAGCCCCAGCATTTT.

The CDR3 sequence: CASSQANRGSSYEQYF. The DNA of the CDR3 is TGTGCCAGCAGCCAGGCGAACAGGGGGAGCTCCTACGAGCAGTACTTC. The chain is built from TRBV4-2 and TRBJ2-7; 8 nucleotides agree with TRBD1. Per germline, CDR1 LGHNA and CDR2 YNFKEQ. With V trimmed by 3 bases and J by 0 bases, 7 bases remained unmatched. This CDR3 comprises 16 residues.

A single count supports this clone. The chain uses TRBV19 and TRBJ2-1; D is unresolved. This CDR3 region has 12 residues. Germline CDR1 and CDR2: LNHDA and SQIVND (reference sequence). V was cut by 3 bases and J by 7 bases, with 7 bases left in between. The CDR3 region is CASSISWNEQFF. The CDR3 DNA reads TGTGCCAGTAGTATCTCGTGGAATGAGCAGTTCTTC.

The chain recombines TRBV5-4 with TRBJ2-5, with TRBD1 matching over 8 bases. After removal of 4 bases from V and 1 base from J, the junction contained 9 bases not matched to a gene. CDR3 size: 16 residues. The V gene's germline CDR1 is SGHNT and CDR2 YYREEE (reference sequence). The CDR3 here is CASSRAGGRSQETQYF. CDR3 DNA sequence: TGTGCCAGCAGCAGAGCAGGGGGCCGCTCCCAAGAGACCCAGTACTTC.

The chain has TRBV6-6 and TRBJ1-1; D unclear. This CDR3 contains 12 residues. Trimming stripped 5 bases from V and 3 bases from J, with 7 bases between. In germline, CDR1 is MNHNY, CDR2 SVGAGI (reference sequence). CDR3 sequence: CASSPSYTEAFF. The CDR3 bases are TGTGCCAGCAGTCCCTCTTACACTGAAGCTTTCTTT.

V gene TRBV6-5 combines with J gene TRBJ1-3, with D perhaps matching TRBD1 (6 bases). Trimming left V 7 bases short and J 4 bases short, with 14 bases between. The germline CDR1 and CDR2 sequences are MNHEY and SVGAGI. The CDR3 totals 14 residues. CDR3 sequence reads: CASINRVGGNTIYF. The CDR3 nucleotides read TGTGCCAGCATCAACAGGGTCGGCGGAAACACCATATATTTT.

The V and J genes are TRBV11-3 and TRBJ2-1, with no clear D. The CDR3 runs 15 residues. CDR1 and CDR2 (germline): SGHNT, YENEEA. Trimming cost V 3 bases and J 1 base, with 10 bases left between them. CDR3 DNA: TGTGCCAGCAGCTTCCTGCCTGGTTCCTACAATGAGCAGTTCTTC. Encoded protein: CASSFLPGSYNEQFF.

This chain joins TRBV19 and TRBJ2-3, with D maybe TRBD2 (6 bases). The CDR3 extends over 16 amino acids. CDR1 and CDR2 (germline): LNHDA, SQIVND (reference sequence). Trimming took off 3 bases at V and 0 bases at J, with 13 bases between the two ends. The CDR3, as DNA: TGTGCCAGTAGTATCCCCGGGGGATGGAGCACAGATACGCAGTATTTT. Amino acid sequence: CASSIPGGWSTDTQYF. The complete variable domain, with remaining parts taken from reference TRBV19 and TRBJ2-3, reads DGGITQSPKYLFRKEGQNVTLSCEQNLNHDAMYWYRQDPGQGLRLIYYSQIVNDFQKGDIAEGYSVSREKKESFPLTVTSAQKNPTAFYLCASSIPGGWSTDTQYFGPGTRLTVL.

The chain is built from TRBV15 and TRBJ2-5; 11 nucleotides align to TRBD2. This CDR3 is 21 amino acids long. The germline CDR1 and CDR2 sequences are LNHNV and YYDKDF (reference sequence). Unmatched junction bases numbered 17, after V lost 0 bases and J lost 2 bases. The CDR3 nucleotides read TGTGCCACCAGCAGAGATTTCGCTCCGCCCGGGACTAGCGGTGTACAAGAGACCCAGTACTTC. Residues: CATSRDFAPPGTSGVQETQYF.

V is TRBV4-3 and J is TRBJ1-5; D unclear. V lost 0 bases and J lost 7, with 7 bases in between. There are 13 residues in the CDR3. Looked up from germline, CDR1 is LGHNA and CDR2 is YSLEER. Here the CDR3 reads CASSQDQWQPQHF. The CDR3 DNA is TGCGCCAGCAGCCAAGATCAGTGGCAGCCCCAGCATTTT.

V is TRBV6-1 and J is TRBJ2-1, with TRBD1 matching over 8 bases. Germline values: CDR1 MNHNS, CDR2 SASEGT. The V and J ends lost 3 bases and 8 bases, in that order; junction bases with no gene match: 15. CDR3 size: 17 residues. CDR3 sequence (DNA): TGTGCCAGCAGTGATAAGCCCGGACAGGGAATGGATTATGAGCAGTTCTTC. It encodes CASSDKPGQGMDYEQFF.

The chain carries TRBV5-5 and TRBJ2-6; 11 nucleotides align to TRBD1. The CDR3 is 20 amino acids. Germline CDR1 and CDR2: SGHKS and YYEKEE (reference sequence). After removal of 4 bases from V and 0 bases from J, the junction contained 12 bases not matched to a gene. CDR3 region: CASSPIPGQGGFSGANVLTF. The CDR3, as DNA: TGTGCCAGCAGCCCAATACCGGGACAGGGGGGTTTCTCTGGGGCCAACGTCCTGACTTTC.

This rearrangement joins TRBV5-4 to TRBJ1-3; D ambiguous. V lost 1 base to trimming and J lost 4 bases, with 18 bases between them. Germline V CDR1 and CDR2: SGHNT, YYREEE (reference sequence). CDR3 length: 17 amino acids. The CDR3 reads CASSLSLNLGYGNTIYF. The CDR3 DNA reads TGTGCCAGCAGCTTGTCCCTCAATCTGGGGTACGGAAACACCATATATTTT.

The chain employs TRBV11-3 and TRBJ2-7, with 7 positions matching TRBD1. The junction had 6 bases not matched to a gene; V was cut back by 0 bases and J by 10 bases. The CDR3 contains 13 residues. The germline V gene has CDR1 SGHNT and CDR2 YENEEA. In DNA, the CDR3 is TGTGCCAGCAGCTTAGACATGACAGGGACACAGTACTTC. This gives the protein CASSLDMTGTQYF.

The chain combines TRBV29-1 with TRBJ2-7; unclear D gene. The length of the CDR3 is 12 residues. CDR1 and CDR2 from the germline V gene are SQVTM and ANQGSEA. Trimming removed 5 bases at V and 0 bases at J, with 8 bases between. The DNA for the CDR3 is TGCAGCGTTTTTCAGAGCTCCTACGAGCAGTACTTC. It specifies CSVFQSSYEQYF.

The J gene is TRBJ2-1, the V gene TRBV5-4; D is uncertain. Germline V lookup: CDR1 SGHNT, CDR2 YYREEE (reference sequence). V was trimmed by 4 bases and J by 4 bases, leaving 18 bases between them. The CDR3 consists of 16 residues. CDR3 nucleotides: TGTGCCAGCAGCAGTCTTAAAGGATCCGATTACAATGAGCAGTTCTTC. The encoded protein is CASSSLKGSDYNEQFF.

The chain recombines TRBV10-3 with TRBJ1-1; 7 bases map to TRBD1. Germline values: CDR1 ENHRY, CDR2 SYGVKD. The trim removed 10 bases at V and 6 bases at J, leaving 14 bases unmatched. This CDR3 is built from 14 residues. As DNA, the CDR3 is TGTGCCAGCGGACAGGCCCCTCGTGGCGCTGAAGCTTTCTTT. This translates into CASGQAPRGAEAFF.

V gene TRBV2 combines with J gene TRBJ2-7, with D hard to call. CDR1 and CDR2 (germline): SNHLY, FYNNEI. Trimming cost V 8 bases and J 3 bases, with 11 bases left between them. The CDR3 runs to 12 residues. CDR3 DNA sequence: TGTGCCAGCGGCTTAACTGGCTACGAGCAGTACTTC. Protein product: CASGLTGYEQYF. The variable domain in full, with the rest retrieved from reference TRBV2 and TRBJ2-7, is EPEVTQTPSHQVTQMGQEVILRCVPISNHLYFYWYRQILGQKVEFLVSFYNNEISEKSEIFDDQFSVERPDGSNFTLKIRSTKLEDSAMYFCASGLTGYEQYFGPGTRLTVT.

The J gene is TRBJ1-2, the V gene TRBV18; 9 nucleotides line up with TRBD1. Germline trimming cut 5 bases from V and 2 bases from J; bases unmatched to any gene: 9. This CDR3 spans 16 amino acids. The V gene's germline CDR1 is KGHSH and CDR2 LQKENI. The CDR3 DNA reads TGTGCCAGCTCAGGGGGACAGGGAAGCGGAAACTATGGCTACACCTTC. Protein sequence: CASSGGQGSGNYGYTF.

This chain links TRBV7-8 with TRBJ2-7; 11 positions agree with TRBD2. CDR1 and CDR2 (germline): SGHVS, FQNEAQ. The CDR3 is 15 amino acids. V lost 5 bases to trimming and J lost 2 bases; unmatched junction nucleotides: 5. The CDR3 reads CASSRMTSGAYEQYF. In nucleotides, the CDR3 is TGTGCCAGCAGCCGTATGACTAGCGGGGCCTACGAGCAGTACTTC.

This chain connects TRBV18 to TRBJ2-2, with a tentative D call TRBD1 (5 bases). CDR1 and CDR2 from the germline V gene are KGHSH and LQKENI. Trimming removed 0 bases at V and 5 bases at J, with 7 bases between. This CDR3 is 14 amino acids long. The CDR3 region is CASSPPTATGELFF. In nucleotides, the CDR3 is TGTGCCAGCTCACCACCGACAGCGACCGGGGAGCTGTTTTTT.

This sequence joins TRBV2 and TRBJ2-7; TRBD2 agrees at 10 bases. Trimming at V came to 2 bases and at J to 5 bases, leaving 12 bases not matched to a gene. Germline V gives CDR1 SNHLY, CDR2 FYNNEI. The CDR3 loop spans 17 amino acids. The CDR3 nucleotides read TGTGCCAGCAGTGAAAGGCCAGCGGGAGGGCTACGGAACGAGCAGTACTTC. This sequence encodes CASSERPAGGLRNEQYF.